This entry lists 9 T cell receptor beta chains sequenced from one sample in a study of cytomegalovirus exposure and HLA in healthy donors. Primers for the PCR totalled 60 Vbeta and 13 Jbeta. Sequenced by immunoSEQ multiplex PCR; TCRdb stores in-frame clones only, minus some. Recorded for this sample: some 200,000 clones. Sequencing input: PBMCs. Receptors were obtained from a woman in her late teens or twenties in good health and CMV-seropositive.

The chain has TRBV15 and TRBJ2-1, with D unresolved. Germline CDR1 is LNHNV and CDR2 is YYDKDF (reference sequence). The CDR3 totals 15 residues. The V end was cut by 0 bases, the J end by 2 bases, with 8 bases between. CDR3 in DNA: TGTGCCACCAGCAGAGACAGGATTACCTACAATGAGCAGTTCTTC. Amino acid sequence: CATSRDRITYNEQFF.

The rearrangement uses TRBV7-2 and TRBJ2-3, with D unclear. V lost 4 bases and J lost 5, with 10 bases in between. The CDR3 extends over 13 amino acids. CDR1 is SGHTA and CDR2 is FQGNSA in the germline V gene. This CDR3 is CASSSTSRDTQYF. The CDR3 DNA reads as TGTGCCAGCAGCTCAACTTCACGAGATACGCAGTATTTT.

The CDR3 region has the DNA TGCGCCAGCAGCATGGGACAGATTGAGCAGTTCTTC. Protein product: CASSMGQIEQFF. The chain is built from TRBV5-1 and TRBJ2-1, with 7 bases that match TRBD1. The trim removed 4 bases at V and 9 bases at J, leaving 4 bases unmatched. In germline, CDR1 is SGHRS, CDR2 YFSETQ. CDR3 size: 12 residues.

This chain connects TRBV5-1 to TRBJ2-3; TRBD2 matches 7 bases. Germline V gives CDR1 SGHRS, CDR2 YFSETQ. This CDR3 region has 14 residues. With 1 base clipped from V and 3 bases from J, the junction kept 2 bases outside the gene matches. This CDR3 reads CASSLFGGTDTQYF. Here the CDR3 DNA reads TGCGCCAGCAGCTTGTTCGGGGGGACAGATACGCAGTATTTT.

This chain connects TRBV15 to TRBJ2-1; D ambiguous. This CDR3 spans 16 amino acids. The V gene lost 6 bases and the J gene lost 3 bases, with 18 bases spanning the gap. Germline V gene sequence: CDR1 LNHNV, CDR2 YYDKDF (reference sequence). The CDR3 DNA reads TGTGCCACCAGGGCCGAGAGGAGTGGCCTCTACAATGAGCAGTTCTTC. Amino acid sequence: CATRAERSGLYNEQFF.

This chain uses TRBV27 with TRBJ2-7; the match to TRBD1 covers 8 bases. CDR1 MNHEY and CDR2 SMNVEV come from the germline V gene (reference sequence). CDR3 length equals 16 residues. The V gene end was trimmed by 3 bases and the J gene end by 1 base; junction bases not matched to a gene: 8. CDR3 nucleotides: TGTGCCAGCAGTTTTTATTCCGGGACAGGTTCCTACGAGCAGTACTTC. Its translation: CASSFYSGTGSYEQYF.

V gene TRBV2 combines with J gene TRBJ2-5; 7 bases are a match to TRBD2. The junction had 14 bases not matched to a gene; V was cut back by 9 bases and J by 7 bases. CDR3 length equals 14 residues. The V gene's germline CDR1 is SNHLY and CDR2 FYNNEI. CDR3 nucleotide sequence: TGTGCCAGTGAGGGAGGGCGCTCCTCCGGGACCCAGTACTTC. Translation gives CASEGGRSSGTQYF.

Here the CDR3 reads CASTKGGQVFYEQYF. As DNA, the CDR3 is TGTGCCAGCACCAAGGGGGGACAGGTGTTCTACGAGCAGTACTTC. The V gene is TRBV5-4, the J gene TRBJ2-7, with 8 bases fitting TRBD1. CDR3 length: 15 amino acids. CDR1 is SGHNT and CDR2 is YYREEE in the germline V gene (reference sequence). J gave up 3 bases and V 6 bases, and 11 bases lay outside the gene matches.

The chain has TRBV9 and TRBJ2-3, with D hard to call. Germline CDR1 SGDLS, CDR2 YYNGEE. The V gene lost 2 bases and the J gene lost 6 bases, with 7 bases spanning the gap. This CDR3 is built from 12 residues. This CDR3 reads CASSVGDDTQYF. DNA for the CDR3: TGTGCCAGCAGCGTCGGAGACGATACGCAGTATTTT.